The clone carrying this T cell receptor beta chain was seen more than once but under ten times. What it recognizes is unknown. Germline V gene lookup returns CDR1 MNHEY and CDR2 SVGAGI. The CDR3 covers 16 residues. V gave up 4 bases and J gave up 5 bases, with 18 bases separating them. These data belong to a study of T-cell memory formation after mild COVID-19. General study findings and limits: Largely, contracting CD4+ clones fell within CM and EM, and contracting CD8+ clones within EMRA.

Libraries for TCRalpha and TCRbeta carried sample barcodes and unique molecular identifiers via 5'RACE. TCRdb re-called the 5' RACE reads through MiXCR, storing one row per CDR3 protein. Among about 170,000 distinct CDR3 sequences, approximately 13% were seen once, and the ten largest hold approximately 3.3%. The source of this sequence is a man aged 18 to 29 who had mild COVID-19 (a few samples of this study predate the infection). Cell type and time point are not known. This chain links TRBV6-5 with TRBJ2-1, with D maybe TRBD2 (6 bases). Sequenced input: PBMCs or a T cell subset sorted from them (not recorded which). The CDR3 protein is CASSFEASGEDNEQFF. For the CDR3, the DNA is TGTGCCAGCAGTTTTGAGGCATCGGGGGAAGACAATGAGCAGTTCTTC.